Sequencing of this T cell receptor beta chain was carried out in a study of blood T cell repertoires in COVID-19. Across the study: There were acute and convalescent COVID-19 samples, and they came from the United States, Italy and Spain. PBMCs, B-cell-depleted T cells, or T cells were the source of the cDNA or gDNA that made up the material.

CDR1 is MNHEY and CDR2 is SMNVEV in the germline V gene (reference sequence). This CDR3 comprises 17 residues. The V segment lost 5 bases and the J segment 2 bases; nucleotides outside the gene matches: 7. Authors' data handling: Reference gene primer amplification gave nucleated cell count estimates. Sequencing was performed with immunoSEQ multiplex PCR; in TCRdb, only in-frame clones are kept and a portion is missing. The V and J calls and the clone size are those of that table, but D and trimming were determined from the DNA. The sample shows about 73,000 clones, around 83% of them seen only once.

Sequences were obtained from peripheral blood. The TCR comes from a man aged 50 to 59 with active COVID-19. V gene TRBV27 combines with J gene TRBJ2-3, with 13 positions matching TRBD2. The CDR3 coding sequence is TGTGCCAGCAGTATCGGGACTAGCGGGGACTTCACAGATACGCAGTATTTT. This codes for CASSIGTSGDFTDTQYF.